This T cell receptor (beta chain) came from a study of blood T cells in healthy people across ages. Together with a sample-barcoded 5' primer, a J-beta primer mix was included in a second PCR lasting about 7 to 11 cycles. One entry per CDR3 protein results from TCRdb running MiXCR on the 5' RACE reads. The table shows about 1.6 million distinct CDR3 sequences, with about 31% occurring only once. J lost 4 bases, V lost 8 bases, and 9 bases had no gene match. CDR1 is MDHEN and CDR2 is SYDVKM in the germline V gene. The CDR3 covers 14 residues. What was sequenced was blood. This chain joins TRBV28 and TRBJ2-3; 7 nucleotides match TRBD1. The clonotype was recovered from a woman in her thirties in good health. CDR3 sequence: CASRIQGTPDTQYF. The CDR3 DNA sequence: TGTGCCAGCCGAATACAGGGGACCCCAGATACGCAGTATTTT.